This is a list of T cell receptor beta chains from one sample in a study of blood T cell repertoires in COVID-19. Assay used: immunoSEQ multiplex PCR; TCRdb lists only in-frame clones, some missing. The sample includes roughly 86,000 clones, around 86% of them seen just once. The source material was peripheral blood. Receptors originate from a woman aged 70-85 years with acute or convalescent COVID-19. Each CDR3 is given with its conserved first and last residue. The D gene is left open where the match is weak. For some rows the clone size is stated as once, few or many, or as a class when expanded; others skip it.

j_call,v_call,d_call,clone_size,cdr3_nt,cdr3_aa
TRBJ2-3,TRBV7-9,.,.,TGTGCCAGCAGCTTAGCGATGGGGCAGGCAGATACGCAGTATTTT,CASSLAMGQADTQYF
TRBJ1-4,TRBV21-1,.,.,TGTGCCAGCAGCAGAGGGGGGGGGAAACTGTTTTTT,CASSRGGGKLFF
TRBJ1-2,TRBV2,.,many,TGTGCCAGCAGTGAACTAGGGGAAGACAGCCCCCGAGACTATGGCTACACCTTC,CASSELGEDSPRDYGYTF
TRBJ1-1,TRBV5-6,TRBD1,few,TGTGCCAGCAGCTTGGCCGGGACAGAGAACACTGAAGCTTTCTTT,CASSLAGTENTEAFF
TRBJ1-1,TRBV2,.,.,TGTGCCAGCATCGTGGACAGGAACACTGAAGCTTTCTTT,CASIVDRNTEAFF
TRBJ1-6,TRBV6-5,TRBD1,.,TGTGCCAGCAGGCAGGACAGGAATTCACCCCTCCACTTT,CASRQDRNSPLHF
TRBJ1-3,TRBV29-1,.,.,TGCAGCGTGGTGGGCCCCTCAGCTTCTGGAAACACCATATATTTT,CSVVGPSASGNTIYF
TRBJ1-1,TRBV6-5,.,.,TGTGCCACCACCCGGGGACGGGAGACTGAAGCTTTCTTT,CATTRGRETEAFF
TRBJ2-1,TRBV7-3,.,.,TGTGCCAGCAGCTCTAGCTCCTACAATGAGCAGTTCTTC,CASSSSSYNEQFF
TRBJ1-5,TRBV28,TRBD1,.,TGTGCCAGCAGCCTTGGGACAGCAAATCAGCCCCAGCATTTT,CASSLGTANQPQHF
TRBJ1-5,TRBV19,.,.,TGTGCCAGTAGCGGAGGGATCAGCAATCAGCCCCAGCATTTT,CASSGGISNQPQHF
TRBJ2-7,TRBV19,.,.,TGTGCCAGTAGTATGCTCCAGAGGAACGAGCAGTACTTC,CASSMLQRNEQYF
TRBJ1-2,TRBV2,TRBD1,.,TGTGCCAGCAACTGGGACAGATCTAACTATGGCTACACCTTC,CASNWDRSNYGYTF
TRBJ1-3,TRBV2,.,.,TGTGCCAGCAGTCGGGACACGGGAAACACCATATATTTT,CASSRDTGNTIYF
TRBJ2-1,TRBV5-1,.,.,TGCGCCAGCTCTTGGGACAATTTCTATGAGCAGTTCTTC,CASSWDNFYEQFF
TRBJ2-5,TRBV3-1/TRBV3-2,.,.,TGTGCCAGCAGCCGACTCGATTTCGGAGAGACCCAGTACTTC,CASSRLDFGETQYF
TRBJ1-6,TRBV7-3,TRBD1,once,TGTGCCAGCAGCAAAGGACAGGTAAATCACTCCTATAATTCACCCCTCCACTTT,CASSKGQVNHSYNSPLHF
TRBJ2-3,TRBV12-5,.,.,TGTGCTAGTGGCCTTGACAGGAACACAGATACGCAGTATTTT,CASGLDRNTDTQYF
TRBJ2-1,TRBV7-3,.,.,TGTGCCAGCAGCCCCTTCTCCAGCTACAATGAGCAGTTCTTC,CASSPFSSYNEQFF
TRBJ1-3,TRBV19,TRBD1,.,TGTGCCAGTTTGGGACAGACGCGAAACACCATATATTTT,CASLGQTRNTIYF
TRBJ2-1,TRBV24-1,.,.,TGTGCCACCAGTGATTTGCAGGGATCAGGAAATGAGCAGTTCTTC,CATSDLQGSGNEQFF
TRBJ2-2,TRBV11-3,.,.,TGTGCCAGCAGCCCGGACAGCGGGGAGCTGTTTTTT,CASSPDSGELFF
TRBJ1-1,TRBV6-5,.,.,TGTGCCAGCAGTACTCTCAGGGTGCTGAACACTGAAGCTTTCTTT,CASSTLRVLNTEAFF
TRBJ2-7,TRBV24-1,.,.,TGTGCCACCTCCGGCCCGGGGATCTACGAGCAGTACTTC,CATSGPGIYEQYF
TRBJ1-2,TRBV7-9,TRBD1,once,TGTGCTACGGACAGGGATCGTACTGGCTACACCTTC,CATDRDRTGYTF
TRBJ1-1,TRBV10-3,TRBD1,.,TGTGCCACCCACGATCCCAGACAGGGCGGGGCTGAAGCTTTCTTT,CATHDPRQGGAEAFF
TRBJ2-3,TRBV29-1,.,.,TGCAGCGTTGAGTCTCAGGGGACAGATACGCAGTATTTT,CSVESQGTDTQYF
TRBJ1-1,TRBV30,TRBD1,.,TGTGCCTGGAGTCGCCCGGACAGGGGGCATTTCTTACTGGGCACTGAAGCTTTCTTT,CAWSRPDRGHFLLGTEAFF